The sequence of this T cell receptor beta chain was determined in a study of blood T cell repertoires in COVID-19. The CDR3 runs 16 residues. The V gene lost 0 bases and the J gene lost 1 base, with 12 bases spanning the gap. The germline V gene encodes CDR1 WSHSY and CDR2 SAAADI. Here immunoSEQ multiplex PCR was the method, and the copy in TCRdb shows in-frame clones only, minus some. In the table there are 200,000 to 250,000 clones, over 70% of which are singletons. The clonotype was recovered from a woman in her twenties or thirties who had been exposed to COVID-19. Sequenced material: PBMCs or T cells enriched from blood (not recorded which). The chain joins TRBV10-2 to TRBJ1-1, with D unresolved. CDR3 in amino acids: CASSESTGGWNTEAFF. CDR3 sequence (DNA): TGCGCCAGCAGTGAGTCGACCGGCGGGTGGAACACTGAAGCTTTCTTT.